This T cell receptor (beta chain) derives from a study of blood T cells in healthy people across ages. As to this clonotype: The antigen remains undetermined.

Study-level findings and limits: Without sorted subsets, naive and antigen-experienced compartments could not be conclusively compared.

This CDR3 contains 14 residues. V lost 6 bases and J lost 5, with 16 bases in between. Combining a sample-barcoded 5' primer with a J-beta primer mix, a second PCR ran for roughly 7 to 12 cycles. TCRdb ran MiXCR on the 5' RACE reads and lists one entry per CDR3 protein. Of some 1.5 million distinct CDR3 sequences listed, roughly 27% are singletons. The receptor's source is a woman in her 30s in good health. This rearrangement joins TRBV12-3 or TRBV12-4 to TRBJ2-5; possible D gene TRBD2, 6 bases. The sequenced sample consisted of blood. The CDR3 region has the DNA TGTGCCAGCAGCGCCGCGGGAACGGGGGAGACCCAGTACTTC. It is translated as CASSAAGTGETQYF.